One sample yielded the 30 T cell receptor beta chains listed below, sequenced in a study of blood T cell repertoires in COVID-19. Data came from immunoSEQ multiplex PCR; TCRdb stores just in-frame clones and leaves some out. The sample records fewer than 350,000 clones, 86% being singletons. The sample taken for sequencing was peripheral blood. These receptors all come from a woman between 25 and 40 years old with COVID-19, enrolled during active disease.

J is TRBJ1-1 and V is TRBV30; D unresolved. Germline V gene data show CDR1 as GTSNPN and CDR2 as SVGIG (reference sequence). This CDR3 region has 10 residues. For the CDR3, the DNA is TGTGGGGGAGAACTCACTGAAGCTTTCTTT. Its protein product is CGGELTEAFF.

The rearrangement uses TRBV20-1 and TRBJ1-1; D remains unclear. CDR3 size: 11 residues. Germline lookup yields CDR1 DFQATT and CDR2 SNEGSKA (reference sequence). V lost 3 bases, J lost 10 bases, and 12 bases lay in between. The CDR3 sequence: CSASLVAGAFF. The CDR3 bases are TGCAGTGCTAGCTTGGTAGCGGGAGCTTTCTTT.

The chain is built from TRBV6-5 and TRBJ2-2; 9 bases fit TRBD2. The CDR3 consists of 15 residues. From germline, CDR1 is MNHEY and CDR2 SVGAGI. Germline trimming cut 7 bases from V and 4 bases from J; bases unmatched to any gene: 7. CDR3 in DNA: TGTGCCAGCATTCGACTAGCGGCTTTCACCGGGGAGCTGTTTTTT. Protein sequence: CASIRLAAFTGELFF.

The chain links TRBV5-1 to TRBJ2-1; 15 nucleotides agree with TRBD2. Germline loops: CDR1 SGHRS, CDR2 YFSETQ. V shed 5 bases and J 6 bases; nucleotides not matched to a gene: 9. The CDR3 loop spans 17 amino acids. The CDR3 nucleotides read TGCGCCAGCAGAACCGGGACTAGCGGGGGGAAAGGCAATGAGCAGTTCTTC. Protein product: CASRTGTSGGKGNEQFF.

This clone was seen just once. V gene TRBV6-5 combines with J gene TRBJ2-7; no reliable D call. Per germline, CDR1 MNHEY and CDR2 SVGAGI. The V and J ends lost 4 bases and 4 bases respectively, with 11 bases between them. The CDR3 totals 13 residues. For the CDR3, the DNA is TGTGCCAGCAGTTCCGGGTTTTTGTACGAGCAGTACTTC. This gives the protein CASSSGFLYEQYF.

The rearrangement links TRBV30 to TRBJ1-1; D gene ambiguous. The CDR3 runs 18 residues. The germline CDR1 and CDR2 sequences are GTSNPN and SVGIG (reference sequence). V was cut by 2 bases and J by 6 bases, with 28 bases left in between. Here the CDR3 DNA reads TGTGCCTGGAGTACCCGCGAGGCTCTGGCCCCCGCACTGGCTGAAGCTTTCTTT. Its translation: CAWSTREALAPALAEAFF.

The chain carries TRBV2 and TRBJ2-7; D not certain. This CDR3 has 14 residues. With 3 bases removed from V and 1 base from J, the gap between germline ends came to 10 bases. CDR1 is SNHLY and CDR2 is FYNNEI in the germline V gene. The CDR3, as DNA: TGTGCCAGCAGTGACGTCCCCCCGTCCTACGAGCAGTACTTC. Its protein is CASSDVPPSYEQYF.

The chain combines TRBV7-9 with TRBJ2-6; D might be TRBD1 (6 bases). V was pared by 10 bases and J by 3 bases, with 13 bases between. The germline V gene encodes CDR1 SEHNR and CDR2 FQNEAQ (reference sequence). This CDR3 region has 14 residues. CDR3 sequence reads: CATSRGYGANVLTF. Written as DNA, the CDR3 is TGTGCCACTTCTAGGGGGTATGGGGCCAACGTCCTGACTTTC.

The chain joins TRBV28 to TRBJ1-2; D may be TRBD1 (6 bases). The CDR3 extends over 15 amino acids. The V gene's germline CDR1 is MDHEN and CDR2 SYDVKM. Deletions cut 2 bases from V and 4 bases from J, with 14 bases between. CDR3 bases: TGTGCCAGCAGTTTAAGGGAGACAGGTTCCTATGGCTACACCTTC. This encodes CASSLRETGSYGYTF.

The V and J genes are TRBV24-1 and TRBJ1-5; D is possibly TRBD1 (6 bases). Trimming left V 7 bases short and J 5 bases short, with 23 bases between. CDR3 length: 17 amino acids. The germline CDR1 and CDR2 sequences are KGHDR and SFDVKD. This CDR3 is CATRGAGFDGCDQPQHF. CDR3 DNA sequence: TGTGCCACCAGGGGGGCAGGGTTTGACGGGTGCGATCAGCCCCAGCATTTT.

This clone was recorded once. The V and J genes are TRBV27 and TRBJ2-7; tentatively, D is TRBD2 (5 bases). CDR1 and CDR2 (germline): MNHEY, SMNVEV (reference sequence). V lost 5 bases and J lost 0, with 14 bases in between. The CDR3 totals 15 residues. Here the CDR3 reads CASSQRAGRSYEQYF. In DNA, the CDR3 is TGTGCCAGCAGTCAGAGGGCGGGCCGCTCCTACGAGCAGTACTTC.

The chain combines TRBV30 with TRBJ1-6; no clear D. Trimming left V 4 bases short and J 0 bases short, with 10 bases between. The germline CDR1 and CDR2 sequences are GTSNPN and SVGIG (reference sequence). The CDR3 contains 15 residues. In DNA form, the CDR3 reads TGTGCCTGGATACCACGGGGCTCCTATAATTCACCCCTCCACTTT. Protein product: CAWIPRGSYNSPLHF.

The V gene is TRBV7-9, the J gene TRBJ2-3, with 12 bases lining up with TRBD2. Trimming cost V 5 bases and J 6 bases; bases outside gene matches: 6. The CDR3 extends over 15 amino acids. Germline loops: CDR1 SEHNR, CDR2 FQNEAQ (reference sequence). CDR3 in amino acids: CASSPSGGASDTQYF. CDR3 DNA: TGTGCCAGCAGCCCTAGCGGGGGGGCCAGCGATACGCAGTATTTT.

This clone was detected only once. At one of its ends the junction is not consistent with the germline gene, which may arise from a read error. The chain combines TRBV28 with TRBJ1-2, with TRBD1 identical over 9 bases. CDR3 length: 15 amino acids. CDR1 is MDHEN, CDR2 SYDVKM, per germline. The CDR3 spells CASTDGGGQGLWLGF. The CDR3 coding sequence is TGTGCCAGCACCGACGGAGGGGGACAGGGTTTATGGTTGGGCTTC.

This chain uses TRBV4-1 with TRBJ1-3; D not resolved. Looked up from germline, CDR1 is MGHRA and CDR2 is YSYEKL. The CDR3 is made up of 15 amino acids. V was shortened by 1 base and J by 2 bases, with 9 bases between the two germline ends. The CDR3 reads CASSQVSGPGNTIYF. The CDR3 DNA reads TGCGCCAGCAGCCAAGTATCTGGGCCTGGAAACACCATATATTTT.

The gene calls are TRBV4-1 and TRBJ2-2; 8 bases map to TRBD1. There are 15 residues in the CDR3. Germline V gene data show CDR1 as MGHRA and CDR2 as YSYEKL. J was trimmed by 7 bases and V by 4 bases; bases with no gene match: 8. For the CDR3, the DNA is TGCGCCAGCAGCCTGAACAGGGGGGAGGTCGGGGAGCTGTTTTTT. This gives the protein CASSLNRGEVGELFF.

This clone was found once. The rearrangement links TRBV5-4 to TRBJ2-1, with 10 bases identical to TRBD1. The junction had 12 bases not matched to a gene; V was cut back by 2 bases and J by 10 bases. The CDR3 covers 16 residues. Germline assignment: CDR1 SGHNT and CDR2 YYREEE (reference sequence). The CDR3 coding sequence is TGTGCCAGCAGCTTCCCCGGGACAGGGGCCCCAGACGAGCAGTTCTTC. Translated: CASSFPGTGAPDEQFF. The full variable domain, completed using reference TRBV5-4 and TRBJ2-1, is ETGVTQSPTHLIKTRGQQVTLRCSSQSGHNTVSWYQQALGQGPQFIFQYYREEENGRGNFPPRFSGLQFPNYSSELNVNALELDDSALYLCASSFPGTGAPDEQFFGPGTRLTVL.

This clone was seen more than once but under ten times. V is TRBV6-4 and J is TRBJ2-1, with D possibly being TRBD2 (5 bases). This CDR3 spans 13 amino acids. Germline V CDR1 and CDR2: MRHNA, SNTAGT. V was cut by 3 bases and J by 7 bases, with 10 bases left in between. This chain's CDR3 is CASSELPGNEQFF. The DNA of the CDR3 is TGTGCCAGCAGTGAGCTCCCGGGAAATGAGCAGTTCTTC.

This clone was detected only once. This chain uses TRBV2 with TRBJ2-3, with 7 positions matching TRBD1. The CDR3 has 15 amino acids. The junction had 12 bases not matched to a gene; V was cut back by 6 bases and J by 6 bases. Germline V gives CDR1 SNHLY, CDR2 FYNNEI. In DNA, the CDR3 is TGTGCCAGCAGCCTAGACAGGGTTTCAAGGGATACGCAGTATTTT. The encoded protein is CASSLDRVSRDTQYF. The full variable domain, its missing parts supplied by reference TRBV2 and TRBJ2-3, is EPEVTQTPSHQVTQMGQEVILRCVPISNHLYFYWYRQILGQKVEFLVSFYNNEISEKSEIFDDQFSVERPDGSNFTLKIRSTKLEDSAMYFCASSLDRVSRDTQYFGPGTRLTVL.

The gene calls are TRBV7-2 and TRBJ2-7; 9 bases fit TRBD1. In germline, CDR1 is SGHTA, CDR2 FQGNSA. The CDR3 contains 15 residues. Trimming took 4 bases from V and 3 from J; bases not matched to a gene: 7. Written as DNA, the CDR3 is TGTGCCAGCAGCTACGGGACAGGGTATGACTACGAGCAGTACTTC. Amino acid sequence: CASSYGTGYDYEQYF.

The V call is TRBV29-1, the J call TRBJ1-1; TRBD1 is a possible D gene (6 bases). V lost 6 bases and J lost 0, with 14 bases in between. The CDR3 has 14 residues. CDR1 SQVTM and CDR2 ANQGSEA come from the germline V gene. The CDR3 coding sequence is TGCAGCGTAAGGAAGACAGGTGTGAACACTGAAGCTTTCTTT. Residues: CSVRKTGVNTEAFF.

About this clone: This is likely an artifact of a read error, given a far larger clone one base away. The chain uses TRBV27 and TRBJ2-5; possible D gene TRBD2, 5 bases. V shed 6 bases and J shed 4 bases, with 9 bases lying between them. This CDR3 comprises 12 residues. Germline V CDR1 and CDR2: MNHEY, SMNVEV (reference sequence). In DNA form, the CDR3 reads TGTGCCAGCAGCTTCCGGGGAGAGACCCAGTACTTC. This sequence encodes CASSFRGETQYF.

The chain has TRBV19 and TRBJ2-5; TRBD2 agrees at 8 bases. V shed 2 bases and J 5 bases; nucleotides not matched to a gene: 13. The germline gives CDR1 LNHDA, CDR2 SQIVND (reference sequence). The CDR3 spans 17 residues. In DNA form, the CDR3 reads TGTGCCAGTAGTATAACGTCGGGGGGGGACCTTTGGGAGACCCAGTACTTC. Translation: CASSITSGGDLWETQYF.

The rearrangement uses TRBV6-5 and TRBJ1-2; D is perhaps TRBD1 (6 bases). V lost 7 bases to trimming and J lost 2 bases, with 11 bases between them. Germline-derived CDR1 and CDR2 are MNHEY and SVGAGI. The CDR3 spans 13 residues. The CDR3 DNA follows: TGTGCCAGCACCAGACAGGCCAACTATGGCTACACCTTC. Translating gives CASTRQANYGYTF.

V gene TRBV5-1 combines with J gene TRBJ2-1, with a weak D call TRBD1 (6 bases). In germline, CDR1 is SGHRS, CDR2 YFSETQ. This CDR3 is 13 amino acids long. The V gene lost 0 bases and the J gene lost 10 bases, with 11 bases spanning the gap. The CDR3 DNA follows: TGCGCCAGCAGCTTGGGGGGGCAGCAGGAGCAGTTCTTC. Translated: CASSLGGQQEQFF.

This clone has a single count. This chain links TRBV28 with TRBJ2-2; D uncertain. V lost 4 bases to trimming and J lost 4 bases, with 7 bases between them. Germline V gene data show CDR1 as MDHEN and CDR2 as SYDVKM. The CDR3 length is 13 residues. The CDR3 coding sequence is TGTGCCAGCAGTTATCGAGGCACCGGGGAGCTGTTTTTT. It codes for CASSYRGTGELFF.

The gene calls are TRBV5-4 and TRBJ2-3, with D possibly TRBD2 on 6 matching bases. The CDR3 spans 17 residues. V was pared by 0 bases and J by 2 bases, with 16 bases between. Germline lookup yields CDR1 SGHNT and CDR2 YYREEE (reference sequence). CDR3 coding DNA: TGTGCCAGCAGCTTGGGACCTGCCGGGGGATTCACAGATACGCAGTATTTT. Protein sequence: CASSLGPAGGFTDTQYF.

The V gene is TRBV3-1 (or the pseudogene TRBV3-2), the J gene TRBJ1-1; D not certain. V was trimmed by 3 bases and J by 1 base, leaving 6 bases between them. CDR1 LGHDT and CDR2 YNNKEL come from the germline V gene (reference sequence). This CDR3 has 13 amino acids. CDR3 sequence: CASSHRRNTEAFF. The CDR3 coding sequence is TGTGCCAGCAGCCACCGGAGGAACACTGAAGCTTTCTTT.

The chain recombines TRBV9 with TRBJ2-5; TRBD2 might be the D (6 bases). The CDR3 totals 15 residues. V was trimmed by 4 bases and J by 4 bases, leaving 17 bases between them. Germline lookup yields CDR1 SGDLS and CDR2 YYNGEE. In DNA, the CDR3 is TGTGCCAGCAGCCCTCGGGGCCTGGGGGGAGAGACCCAGTACTTC. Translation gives CASSPRGLGGETQYF.

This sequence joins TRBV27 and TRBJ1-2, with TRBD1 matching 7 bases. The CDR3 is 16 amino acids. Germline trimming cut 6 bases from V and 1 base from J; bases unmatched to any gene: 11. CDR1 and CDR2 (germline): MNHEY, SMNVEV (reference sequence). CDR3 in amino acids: CASSSLGTDINYGYTF. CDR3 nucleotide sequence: TGTGCCAGCAGCTCCCTAGGGACAGATATTAACTATGGCTACACCTTC.